Detailed here is one T cell receptor beta chain. The junction had 16 bases not matched to a gene; V was cut back by 0 bases and J by 7 bases. CDR1 and CDR2 (germline): MGHRA, YSYEKL. This CDR3 has 19 amino acids. Alongside a J-beta primer mix, a sample-barcoded 5' primer served in a second PCR lasting roughly 6 to 11 cycles. TCRdb fed the 5' RACE reads into MiXCR, producing one record per CDR3 protein. Of some 860,000 distinct CDR3 sequences listed, approximately 53% are singletons. This specimen belongs to a study of blood T cells in healthy people across ages. The chain links TRBV4-1 to TRBJ2-2, with 8 bases fitting TRBD1. The sequence derives from a man in his forties in good health. The sample consisted of blood. The CDR3 loop reads CASSQDFGEGQGYSGELFF. For the CDR3, the DNA is TGCGCCAGCAGCCAAGATTTCGGGGAAGGACAGGGCTACAGCGGGGAGCTGTTTTTT.